Below, one T cell receptor (beta chain) is given with its context. Its antigen is undetermined. TCRdb reanalysed the multiplex PCR reads using MiXCR and keeps one entry per CDR3 protein. Of 50,000 to 75,000 distinct CDR3 sequences in the sample, less than 75% were seen once. V lost 6 bases, J lost 6 bases, and 3 bases lay in between. Germline CDR1 reads SGDLS; CDR2 reads YYNGEE. The CDR3 spans 10 residues. The sample originates from a study of breast tumors, draining lymph nodes, adjacent tissues. Study-level points and caveats: Data only fit, rather than demonstrated, lymph node origin of most tumor T cells. Luminal-like breast cancer showed significantly higher tumor–nontumor repertoire similarity than basal-like.

The sequence came from a female donor with breast cancer. Some clones in this sample may be carry-over from other donors' samples. The rearrangement links TRBV9 to TRBJ2-2; D ambiguous. The sequenced sample consisted of breast tumor tissue. CDR3 nucleotide sequence: TGTGCCAGCACCTCCGGGGAGCTGTTTTTT. Its protein product is CASTSGELFF.